The 24 T cell receptor beta chains given below trace back to one sample, sequenced in a study of shared clonotypes between healthy human individuals. Only CD45RO-negative cells positively selected for CCR7 counted as naive CD8 cells, so terminally differentiated effector memory CD45RA+ cells were excluded. Sequencing used immunoSEQ multiplex PCR; TCRdb keeps in-frame clones, though not all of them. The sample consists of about 2 million clones, around 96% of them appearing once. Specimen: naive CD8+ T cells sorted from blood. These receptors all stem from a man aged 18 to 29 in good health.

This rearrangement joins TRBV25-1 to TRBJ1-5; 10 positions agree with TRBD1. Germline V gene sequence: CDR1 MGHDK, CDR2 SYGVNS. This CDR3 comprises 14 residues. V shed 8 bases, J shed 6 bases, and the junction held 7 bases outside the gene matches. The CDR3 sequence is CASAGTGAFQPQHF. The DNA of the CDR3 is TGTGCCAGCGCCGGGACAGGGGCCTTTCAGCCCCAGCATTTT. Variable domain in full (rest from reference TRBV25-1 and TRBJ1-5): EADIYQTPRYLVIGTGKKITLECSQTMGHDKMYWYQQDPGMELHLIHYSYGVNSTEKGDLSSESTVSRIRTEHFPLTLESARPSHTSQYLCASAGTGAFQPQHFGDGTRLSIL.

The gene calls are TRBV27 and TRBJ2-2; no definite D call. This CDR3 contains 11 residues. Trimming took 6 bases from V and 8 from J, leaving 7 bases between them. Per the germline V gene, CDR1 is MNHEY and CDR2 is SMNVEV (reference sequence). CDR3 DNA: TGTGCCAGCAGGCTTAGGGGGGAGCTGTTTTTT. Its protein is CASRLRGELFF.

The genes are TRBV9 and TRBJ2-7; 10 bases fit TRBD2. Germline trimming cut 1 base from V and 2 bases from J; bases unmatched to any gene: 3. CDR3 length equals 15 residues. Germline values: CDR1 SGDLS, CDR2 YYNGEE. CDR3 nucleotide sequence: TGTGCCAGCAGCGTAACTAGCGGGACGACCTACGAGCAGTACTTC. This translates into CASSVTSGTTYEQYF.

V usage is TRBV4-2 and J usage is TRBJ2-5; D unclear. Trimming pared 2 bases from V and 0 bases from J, leaving 4 bases between. Per germline, CDR1 LGHNA and CDR2 YNFKEQ. This CDR3 has 13 residues. CDR3 bases: TGTGCCAGCAGCCAAATCCACCAAGAGACCCAGTACTTC. It codes for CASSQIHQETQYF.

CDR3 protein: CASKHKRFYNEQFF. For the CDR3, the DNA is TGTGCCAGCAAACATAAGAGGTTCTACAATGAGCAGTTCTTC. The V call is TRBV9, the J call TRBJ2-1, with no clear D. This CDR3 region has 14 residues. CDR1 is SGDLS and CDR2 is YYNGEE in the germline V gene. V was trimmed by 6 bases and J by 3 bases, leaving 13 bases between them.

The chain employs TRBV30 and TRBJ2-7, with a possible D match to TRBD2 (5 bases). This CDR3 has 13 residues. V was cut by 3 bases and J by 6 bases, with 15 bases left in between. The germline V gene has CDR1 GTSNPN and CDR2 SVGIG (reference sequence). The CDR3 here is CAWRTLVGLEQYF. As DNA, the CDR3 is TGTGCCTGGAGGACACTAGTAGGCCTCGAGCAGTACTTC.

The chain combines TRBV5-4 with TRBJ2-1, with a tentative D call TRBD2 (6 bases). CDR3 size: 16 residues. Trimming shortened V by 5 bases and J by 4 bases, and 19 bases separated the two germline ends. Germline V gene lookup returns CDR1 SGHNT and CDR2 YYREEE (reference sequence). The CDR3 loop is CASSSELGAGYNEQFF. The CDR3 DNA reads TGTGCCAGCAGTTCCGAGCTGGGTGCGGGATACAATGAGCAGTTCTTC.

Notes on this clone: Within the sample, other DNA sequences also encode this same CDR3. V usage is TRBV30 and J usage is TRBJ2-5; D is possibly TRBD1 or TRBD2 (6 bases each). V was shortened by 5 bases and J by 4 bases, with 8 bases between the two germline ends. CDR3 length: 11 amino acids. CDR1 GTSNPN and CDR2 SVGIG come from the germline V gene (reference sequence). CDR3 bases: TGTGCCTGGGAGGGGGGAGAGACCCAGTACTTC. Encoded protein: CAWEGGETQYF.

The chain joins TRBV6-5 to TRBJ1-1, with no clear D. The CDR3 runs to 15 residues. Deletions cut 2 bases from V and 0 bases from J, with 10 bases between. Germline V gene data show CDR1 as MNHEY and CDR2 as SVGAGI. The CDR3, as DNA: TGTGCCAGCAGTTACAGCGCGGATTTGAACACTGAAGCTTTCTTT. Its translation: CASSYSADLNTEAFF.

This rearrangement joins TRBV10-2 to TRBJ2-3; the match to TRBD1 covers 9 bases. V shed 11 bases, J shed 6 bases, and the junction held 9 bases outside the gene matches. The CDR3 covers 13 residues. Germline CDR1 reads WSHSY; CDR2 reads SAAADI. CDR3 sequence reads: CASRDRDRDTQYF. Here the CDR3 DNA reads TGCGCCTCCCGGGACAGGGACAGGGATACGCAGTATTTT.

The chain links TRBV19 to TRBJ1-1; D is ambiguous. Germline loops: CDR1 LNHDA, CDR2 SQIVND (reference sequence). V lost 0 bases and J lost 3, with 14 bases in between. This CDR3 comprises 16 residues. The CDR3 sequence is CASSIDLARIHTEAFF. The DNA for the CDR3 is TGTGCCAGTAGTATAGATCTCGCCAGGATCCACACTGAAGCTTTCTTT. Full variable domain (missing parts from reference TRBV19 and TRBJ1-1): DGGITQSPKYLFRKEGQNVTLSCEQNLNHDAMYWYRQDPGQGLRLIYYSQIVNDFQKGDIAEGYSVSREKKESFPLTVTSAQKNPTAFYLCASSIDLARIHTEAFFGQGTRLTVV.

Note on this clone: The sample holds other DNA sequences that translate to the same CDR3. This chain joins TRBV5-1 and TRBJ2-7, with unresolved D. Trimming shortened V by 8 bases and J by 5 bases, and 11 bases separated the two germline ends. The CDR3 extends over 11 amino acids. Germline assignment: CDR1 SGHRS and CDR2 YFSETQ. CDR3 region: CASSFGHEQYF. CDR3 in DNA: TGCGCCAGTTCATTCGGGCACGAGCAGTACTTC.

This clone was recorded once. The V and J genes are TRBV30 and TRBJ1-1; D uncertain. Germline V gene sequence: CDR1 GTSNPN, CDR2 SVGIG (reference sequence). V dropped 4 bases and J dropped 0 bases, with 6 bases sitting between them. The CDR3 consists of 12 residues. CDR3 coding DNA: TGTGCCTGGAACAGCATGAACACTGAAGCTTTCTTT. This translates into CAWNSMNTEAFF.

Note on this clone: The sample holds other DNA sequences that translate to the same CDR3. The chain uses TRBV5-1 and TRBJ1-1; 8 bases are a match to TRBD1. J was trimmed by 1 base and V by 1 base; bases with no gene match: 3. The CDR3 is 15 amino acids. Germline-derived CDR1 and CDR2 are SGHRS and YFSETQ. The CDR3 sequence is CASSLTGGRNTEAFF. CDR3 coding DNA: TGCGCCAGCAGCTTGACAGGGGGGCGGAACACTGAAGCTTTCTTT.

This clone was found a few times. The chain is built from TRBV9 and TRBJ1-6, with 9 bases fitting TRBD1. The CDR3 has 17 amino acids. Germline V lookup: CDR1 SGDLS, CDR2 YYNGEE. V was pared by 2 bases and J by 10 bases, with 13 bases of the junction left unmatched. The CDR3 region has the DNA TGTGCCAGCAGCGTGACAGATGGACAGGGGCCGGGGTCACCCCTCCACTTT. This translates into CASSVTDGQGPGSPLHF. Together with reference TRBV9 and TRBJ1-6, the CDR3 gives the full variable domain: DSGVTQTPKHLITATGQRVTLRCSPRSGDLSVYWYQQSLDQGLQFLIQYYNGEERAKGNILERFSAQQFPDLHSELNLSSLELGDSALYFCASSVTDGQGPGSPLHFGNGTRLTVT.

The V and J genes are TRBV27 and TRBJ1-1; possibly TRBD1 for D (5 bases). V was trimmed by 6 bases and J by 1 base, leaving 6 bases between them. Germline lookup yields CDR1 MNHEY and CDR2 SMNVEV (reference sequence). There are 12 residues in the CDR3. The CDR3 DNA is TGTGCCAGCAGCGGACAGAACACTGAAGCTTTCTTT. It translates to CASSGQNTEAFF.

CDR3 DNA sequence: TGTGCCAGCAGCTACCTCGTGACAGACCACAATGAAAAACTGTTTTTT. Translated, it gives CASSYLVTDHNEKLFF. The chain couples TRBV5-5 to TRBJ1-4; perhaps TRBD1 as D (5 bases). V dropped 3 bases and J dropped 5 bases, with 17 bases sitting between them. CDR3 size: 16 residues. Per germline, CDR1 SGHKS and CDR2 YYEKEE (reference sequence). The full variable domain, its missing parts supplied by reference TRBV5-5 and TRBJ1-4, is DAGVTQSPTHLIKTRGQQVTLRCSPISGHKSVSWYQQVLGQGPQFIFQYYEKEERGRGNFPDRFSARQFPNYSSELNVNALLLGDSALYLCASSYLVTDHNEKLFFGSGTQLSVL.

This chain connects TRBV29-1 to TRBJ2-1, with a possible D match to TRBD1 (6 bases). The germline CDR1 and CDR2 sequences are SQVTM and ANQGSEA. V was shortened by 1 base and J by 8 bases, with 18 bases between the two germline ends. The CDR3 sequence is 15 residues long. The DNA of the CDR3 is TGCAGCGTTGAAGGTTTGAGGGGGACGGTGGATGAGCAGTTCTTC. Translation gives CSVEGLRGTVDEQFF.

The chain uses TRBV13 and TRBJ1-1; 8 nucleotides match TRBD1. Germline V CDR1 and CDR2: PRHDT, FYEKMQ (reference sequence). The V gene end was trimmed by 2 bases and the J gene end by 1 base; junction bases not matched to a gene: 3. CDR3 size: 15 residues. CDR3 in DNA: TGTGCCAGCAGCTTACCGGACAGGGAGAACACTGAAGCTTTCTTT. Amino acid sequence: CASSLPDRENTEAFF.

This chain joins TRBV27 and TRBJ1-5; 8 bases map to TRBD1. Germline CDR1 reads MNHEY; CDR2 reads SMNVEV (reference sequence). The CDR3 extends over 15 amino acids. The V segment lost 5 bases and the J segment 7 bases; nucleotides outside the gene matches: 10. The CDR3 sequence: CASSPKDRAWQPQHF. CDR3 DNA: TGTGCCAGCAGTCCCAAGGACAGGGCATGGCAGCCCCAGCATTTT.

The rearrangement joins TRBV4-1 to TRBJ1-1, with a weak D call TRBD1 (5 bases). V gave up 0 bases and J gave up 8 bases, with 10 bases separating them. This CDR3 region has 13 residues. The V gene's germline CDR1 is MGHRA and CDR2 YSYEKL. The CDR3 nucleotides read TGCGCCAGCAGCCAAGAGGAGGGGCAAGAAGCTTTCTTT. It translates to CASSQEEGQEAFF.

The gene calls are TRBV7-6 and TRBJ2-1, with D uncertain. Germline CDR1 SGHVS, CDR2 FNYEAQ. This CDR3 contains 14 residues. The V and J ends lost 3 bases and 8 bases respectively, with 14 bases between them. The CDR3 nucleotides are TGTGCCAGCAGCTTCGCATGGTCCAGCGATGAGCAGTTCTTC. It yields the protein CASSFAWSSDEQFF.

CDR3 protein: CASSEWVAGPSTDTQYF. In DNA form, the CDR3 reads TGTGCCAGCAGTGAATGGGTAGCGGGACCCAGCACAGATACGCAGTATTTT. The gene calls are TRBV6-1 and TRBJ2-3; 8 bases are shared with TRBD2. Looked up from germline, CDR1 is MNHNS and CDR2 is SASEGT. Trimming cost V 2 bases and J 0 bases; bases outside gene matches: 7. This CDR3 region has 17 residues.

The rearrangement uses TRBV30 and TRBJ1-1; the D is unclear. The CDR3 is 16 amino acids. Trimming removed 4 bases from V and 2 bases from J, with 20 bases in between. Germline CDR1 and CDR2: GTSNPN and SVGIG (reference sequence). CDR3 sequence: CAWILALEGPNTEAFF. Written as DNA, the CDR3 is TGTGCCTGGATTTTAGCTCTCGAGGGTCCCAACACTGAAGCTTTCTTT.